This TCR beta chain was found in a study of blood T cell repertoires in COVID-19. In the study overall: The United States, Italy and Spain supplied acute and convalescent COVID-19 samples.

Across over 20 US areas, participants ranged in age from about 18 to 89 years. Germline CDR1 reads SEHNR; CDR2 reads FQNEAQ (reference sequence). The CDR3 extends over 14 amino acids. V lost 2 bases, J lost 5 bases, and 13 bases lay in between. TCRdb's copy holds only in-frame clones and misses some; the assay was immunoSEQ multiplex PCR. This sample carries over 150,000 clones, approximately 85% of them seen once, and the ten largest clones take more than 5.5%. The source of this sequence is a man aged 35 to 55 who had recovered from COVID-19. The V call is TRBV7-9, the J call TRBJ2-7; a possible D gene is TRBD1 (6 bases). Sequencing was carried out using PBMCs or T cells enriched from blood (not recorded which). As DNA, the CDR3 is TGTGCCAGCAGCTTACCCGGGACATGGAACGAGCAGTACTTC. As protein: CASSLPGTWNEQYF.